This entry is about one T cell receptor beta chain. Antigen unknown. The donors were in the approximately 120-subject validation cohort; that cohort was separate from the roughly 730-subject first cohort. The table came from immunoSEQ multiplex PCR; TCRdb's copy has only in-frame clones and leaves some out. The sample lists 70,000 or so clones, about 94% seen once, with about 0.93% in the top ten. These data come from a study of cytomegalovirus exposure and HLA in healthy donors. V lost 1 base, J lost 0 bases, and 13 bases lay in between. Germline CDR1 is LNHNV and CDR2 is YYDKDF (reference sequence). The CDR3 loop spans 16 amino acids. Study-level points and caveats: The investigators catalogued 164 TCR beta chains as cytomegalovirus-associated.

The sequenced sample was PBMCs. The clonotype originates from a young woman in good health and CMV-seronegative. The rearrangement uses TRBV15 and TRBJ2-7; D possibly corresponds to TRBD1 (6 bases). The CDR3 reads CATSRGTVRSSYEQYF. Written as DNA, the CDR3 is TGTGCCACCAGCAGAGGGACAGTAAGGAGCTCCTACGAGCAGTACTTC.